This T cell receptor (beta chain) was observed in a study of T cell responses to AZD1222 COVID-19 vaccine. Study findings and constraints: Vaccine-associated CD4 TCRs ranged over spike, dominating at 160-218 and 743-854. As reported, nearly half of all spike-specific TCRs target variant regions that are unmutated. White British people made up most donors, females outnumbered males, and clonal diversity was possibly underestimated. Only five or six AZD1222 recipients were seropositive at baseline.

Produced via immunoSEQ multiplex PCR; TCRdb's table is partial and in-frame only. The table records approximately 61,000 clones, about 81% of them present only once. With regard to this clone: What it binds is not known.

Trimming took 0 bases from V and 7 from J, leaving 6 bases between them. This CDR3 contains 13 residues. Germline-derived CDR1 and CDR2 are LNHDA and SQIVND (reference sequence). The sample here was peripheral blood, taken 28 days after the second AZD1222 dose. The V gene is TRBV19, the J gene TRBJ2-2; D unclear. This receptor was taken from an adult who received the AZD1222 COVID-19 vaccine. CDR3 nucleotides: TGTGCCAGTAGTATAGATCGGCGCGGGGAGCTGTTTTTT. Encoded protein: CASSIDRRGELFF.